What follows are 13 T cell receptor beta chains derived from one specimen sequenced in a study of shared clonotypes between healthy human individuals. Assay used: immunoSEQ multiplex PCR; TCRdb lists only in-frame clones, some missing. The table includes some 500,000 clones, 95% to 96% detected once. Sequenced sample: naive CD4+ T cells sorted from blood. As to subset: CD45RA+ positively selected. These receptors were collected from a woman in her 30s in good health.

This sequence joins TRBV5-6 and TRBJ1-3; no reliable D call. CDR1 SGHDT and CDR2 YYEEEE come from the germline V gene. V lost 6 bases and J 4 bases, leaving 11 bases between the germline ends. The CDR3 consists of 13 residues. In DNA, the CDR3 is TGTGCCAGCAACCCGCGCGCCGGAAACACCATATATTTT. This gives the protein CASNPRAGNTIYF.

The V gene is TRBV7-7, the J gene TRBJ2-2; D remains ambiguous. The CDR3 runs 14 residues. Germline assignment: CDR1 SSHAT and CDR2 FNYEAQ (reference sequence). V was clipped by 0 bases and J by 0 bases, with 2 bases between them. CDR3 DNA: TGTGCCAGCAGCTTAGCCCCGAACACCGGGGAGCTGTTTTTT. This codes for CASSLAPNTGELFF.

The rearrangement joins TRBV19 to TRBJ1-5; D gene uncertain. The ends were cut back, 2 bases at V and 3 bases at J, with 2 bases in the middle. The length of the CDR3 is 12 residues. From germline, CDR1 is LNHDA and CDR2 SQIVND (reference sequence). Here the CDR3 reads CASSINNQPQHF. In DNA, the CDR3 is TGTGCCAGTAGTATAAACAATCAGCCCCAGCATTTT.

The chain has TRBV7-2 and TRBJ2-1, with D unclear. Germline V gene sequence: CDR1 SGHTA, CDR2 FQGNSA. The CDR3 totals 12 residues. V dropped 3 bases and J dropped 7 bases, with 7 bases sitting between them. The CDR3 is CASSFNANEQFF. The CDR3 region has the DNA TGTGCCAGCAGCTTTAACGCTAATGAGCAGTTCTTC.

As regards this clone: Other DNA sequences in this sample translate to the same CDR3. V usage is TRBV18 and J usage is TRBJ2-7, with D hard to call. This CDR3 contains 12 residues. Germline CDR1 reads KGHSH; CDR2 reads LQKENI. Trimming left V 3 bases short and J 3 bases short, with 6 bases between. CDR3 residues: CASSPNRYEQYF. The CDR3 DNA is TGTGCCAGCTCACCGAATCGCTACGAGCAGTACTTC.

The CDR3 reads CASSRGTDYWAFF. In nucleotides, the CDR3 is TGTGCCAGCAGCCGAGGGACAGATTATTGGGCTTTCTTT. The genes are TRBV7-2 and TRBJ1-1; 7 nucleotides line up with TRBD1. The CDR3 runs 13 residues. CDR1 SGHTA and CDR2 FQGNSA come from the germline V gene. Germline trimming cut 5 bases from V and 11 bases from J; bases unmatched to any gene: 11.

This sequence joins TRBV19 and TRBJ2-7; 7 bases align to TRBD2. V shed 3 bases, J shed 0 bases, and the junction held 11 bases outside the gene matches. Germline V lookup: CDR1 LNHDA, CDR2 SQIVND (reference sequence). The CDR3 has 17 residues. The CDR3 loop is CASSIGGTQDHSYEQYF. The CDR3, as DNA: TGTGCCAGTAGTATCGGGGGGACGCAGGACCACTCCTACGAGCAGTACTTC.

V usage is TRBV18 and J usage is TRBJ2-5; a possible D gene is TRBD1 (8 bases). Germline V gives CDR1 KGHSH, CDR2 LQKENI. This CDR3 has 14 residues. V was shortened by 3 bases and J by 3 bases, with 11 bases between the two germline ends. CDR3 DNA: TGTGCCAGCTCACCTACAGGGGGGGAAGAGACCCAGTACTTC. This encodes CASSPTGGEETQYF.

The chain uses TRBV5-4 and TRBJ2-7; 14 bases map to TRBD2. J lost 7 bases, V lost 4 bases, and 7 bases had no gene match. The CDR3 is made up of 15 amino acids. Germline CDR1 SGHNT, CDR2 YYREEE (reference sequence). CDR3 in amino acids: CASSPGTSGSNEQYF. In nucleotides, the CDR3 is TGTGCCAGCAGCCCTGGGACTAGCGGGAGCAATGAGCAGTACTTC.

The genes are TRBV18 and TRBJ2-7; 8 bases fit TRBD2. Germline-derived CDR1 and CDR2 are KGHSH and LQKENI. This CDR3 spans 16 amino acids. V lost 5 bases to trimming and J lost 2 bases; unmatched junction nucleotides: 11. CDR3 sequence: CASSDTPFGRAYEQYF. CDR3 in DNA: TGTGCCAGCTCAGATACCCCCTTCGGGAGGGCCTACGAGCAGTACTTC.

The rearrangement uses TRBV5-1 and TRBJ1-4; tentatively, D is TRBD1 (6 bases). This CDR3 comprises 15 residues. Trimming stripped 2 bases from V and 5 bases from J, with 13 bases between. The germline gives CDR1 SGHRS, CDR2 YFSETQ. CDR3 in amino acids: CASSFGNRENEKLFF. The DNA for the CDR3 is TGCGCCAGCAGCTTTGGTAACAGGGAGAATGAAAAACTGTTTTTT.

The chain carries TRBV11-3 and TRBJ2-1; D unresolved. The CDR3 is made up of 14 amino acids. Germline V gene lookup returns CDR1 SGHNT and CDR2 YENEEA. Trimming removed 3 bases from V and 5 bases from J, with 11 bases in between. The CDR3 here is CASSLASANNEQFF. The CDR3 DNA reads TGTGCCAGCAGCTTGGCAAGCGCGAACAATGAGCAGTTCTTC. The variable domain in full, completed from reference TRBV11-3 and TRBJ2-1, reads EAGVVQSPRYKIIEKKQPVAFWCNPISGHNTLYWYLQNLGQGPELLIRYENEEAVDDSQLPKDRFSAERLKGVDSTLKIQPAELGDSAVYLCASSLASANNEQFFGPGTRLTVL.

In this sample, this clone turned up a few times. The rearrangement uses TRBV2 and TRBJ2-1; D gene unclear. CDR3 size: 12 residues. V lost 6 bases to trimming and J lost 10 bases, with 13 bases between them. CDR1 and CDR2 (germline): SNHLY, FYNNEI. The CDR3 loop reads CASRVQVGEQFF. Written as DNA, the CDR3 is TGTGCCAGCAGGGTTCAGGTCGGGGAGCAGTTCTTC.